The sequence of this T cell receptor (beta chain) was determined in a study of blood T cells in healthy people across ages. Background on the study: In model experiments, template switching was able to capture about one barcoded beta molecule for every two T cells that were present. Study conclusions and caveats: The study regarded diversity estimates from one million T cells as underestimates. There was a strong correlation between TCR beta diversity and naive T cell percentage. Both naive CD4+ cell counts and diversity were greater in long-lived donors than in aged donors.

The second PCR ran about 6 to 12 cycles with a sample-barcoded 5' primer and J-beta primers. TCRdb passed the 5' RACE reads through MiXCR, listing each CDR3 protein once. Among hundreds of thousands of distinct CDR3 sequences, approximately 30% were seen once, and the ten largest hold about a sixth. This clonotype showed up just a few times. As yet, its antigen is unknown. Trimming left V 3 bases short and J 3 bases short, with 7 bases between. The length of the CDR3 is 13 residues. The germline V gene encodes CDR1 SGHVS and CDR2 FQNEAQ. This TCR was recovered from a woman older than 75 in good health. The chain has TRBV7-8 and TRBJ2-3; no definite D call. Material: blood. The CDR3 here is CASSFAPTDTQYF. CDR3 sequence (DNA): TGTGCCAGCAGCTTTGCGCCTACAGATACGCAGTATTTT. The variable domain in full, with the rest retrieved from reference TRBV7-8 and TRBJ2-3, is GAGVSQSPRYKVAKRGQDVALRCDPISGHVSLFWYQQALGQGPEFLTYFQNEAQLDKSGLPSDRFFAERPEGSVSTLKIQRTQQEDSAVYLCASSFAPTDTQYFGPGTRLTVL.